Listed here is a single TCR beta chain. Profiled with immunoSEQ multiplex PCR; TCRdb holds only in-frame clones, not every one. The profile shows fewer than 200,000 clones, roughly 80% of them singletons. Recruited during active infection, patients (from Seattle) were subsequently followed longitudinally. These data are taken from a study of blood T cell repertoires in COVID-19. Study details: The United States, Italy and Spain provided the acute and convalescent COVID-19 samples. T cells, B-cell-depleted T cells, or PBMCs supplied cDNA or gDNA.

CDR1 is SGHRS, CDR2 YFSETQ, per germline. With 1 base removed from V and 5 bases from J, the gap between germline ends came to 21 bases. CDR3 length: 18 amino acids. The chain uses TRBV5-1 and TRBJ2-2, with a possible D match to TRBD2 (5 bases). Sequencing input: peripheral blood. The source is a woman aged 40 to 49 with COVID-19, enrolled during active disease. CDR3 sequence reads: CASSLSGWASRGTGELFF. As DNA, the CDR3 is TGCGCCAGCAGCTTGAGTGGTTGGGCGTCCCGGGGAACCGGGGAGCTGTTTTTT.